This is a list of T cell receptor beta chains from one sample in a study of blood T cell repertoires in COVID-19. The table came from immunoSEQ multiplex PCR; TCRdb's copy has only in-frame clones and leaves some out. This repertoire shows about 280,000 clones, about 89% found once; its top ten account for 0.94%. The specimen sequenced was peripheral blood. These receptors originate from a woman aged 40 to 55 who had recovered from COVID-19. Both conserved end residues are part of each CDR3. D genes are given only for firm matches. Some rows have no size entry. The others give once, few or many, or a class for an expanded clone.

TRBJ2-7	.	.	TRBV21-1	CASSKEGERECYEQYF	TGTGCCAGCAGCAAAGAGGGAGAGCGGGAGTGCTACGAGCAGTACTTC
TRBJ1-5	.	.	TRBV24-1	CATSDSYTNQPQHF	TGTGCCACCAGTGACTCATACACGAATCAGCCCCAGCATTTT
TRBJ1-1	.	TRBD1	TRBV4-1	CASSQERGITGTGKNTEAFF	TGCGCCAGCAGCCAAGAGAGGGGGATTACCGGGACAGGTAAGAACACTGAAGCTTTCTTT
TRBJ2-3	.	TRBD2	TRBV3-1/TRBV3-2	CASSQDLGDSSGRFLTDTQYF	TGTGCCAGCAGCCAAGATCTGGGGGACTCTAGCGGGAGGTTCCTTACAGATACGCAGTATTTT
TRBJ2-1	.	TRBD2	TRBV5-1	CASSLIIAGNEQFF	TGCGCCAGCAGCTTAATAATAGCGGGCAATGAGCAGTTCTTC
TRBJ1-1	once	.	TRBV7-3	CASSRLPDTEAFF	TGTGCCAGCAGCCGCCTACCCGACACTGAAGCTTTCTTT
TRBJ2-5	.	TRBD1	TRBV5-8	CASSLWGTGQTQYF	TGTGCCAGCAGCTTATGGGGGACAGGGCAGACCCAGTACTTC
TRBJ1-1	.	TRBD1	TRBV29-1	CSVVSDRGLNTEAFF	TGCAGCGTTGTTTCGGACAGGGGCTTGAACACTGAAGCTTTCTTT
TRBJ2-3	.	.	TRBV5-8	CASSTEGADTQYF	TGTGCCAGCAGCACGGAGGGGGCGGATACGCAGTATTTT
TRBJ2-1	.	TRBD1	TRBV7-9	CASSQTGNEQFF	TGTGCCAGCAGCCAGACAGGGAATGAGCAGTTCTTC
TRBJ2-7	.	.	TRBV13	CASSSTHDEQYF	TGTGCCAGCAGCTCCACACACGACGAGCAGTACTTC
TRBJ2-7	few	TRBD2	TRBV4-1	CASSQEAQGRRTSGTYEQYF	TGCGCCAGCAGCCAAGAGGCCCAGGGACGTCGGACTAGCGGGACATACGAGCAGTACTTC
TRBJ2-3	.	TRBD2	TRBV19	CASSILLAGGPPDTQYF	TGTGCCAGTAGTATTCTTCTAGCGGGAGGGCCGCCAGATACGCAGTATTTT
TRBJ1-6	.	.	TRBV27	CASSSSSYNSPLHF	TGTGCCAGCAGTTCCAGCTCCTATAATTCACCCCTCCACTTT
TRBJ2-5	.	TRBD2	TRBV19	CASKAGGGGETQYF	TGTGCCAGCAAAGCGGGAGGTGGGGGAGAGACCCAGTACTTC
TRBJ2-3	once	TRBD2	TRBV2	CASSGRGTSGSMADTQYF	TGTGCCAGCAGTGGTCGAGGAACTAGCGGGAGTATGGCAGATACGCAGTATTTT
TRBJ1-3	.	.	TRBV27	CASSLAYSGNTIYF	TGTGCCAGCAGTTTAGCCTACTCTGGAAACACCATATATTTT
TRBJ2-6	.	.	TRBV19	CASSPEGGAGANVLTF	TGTGCCAGTAGCCCGGAAGGGGGTGCTGGGGCCAACGTCCTGACTTTC
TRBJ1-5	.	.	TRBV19	CASSMGRGNQPQHF	TGTGCCAGTAGTATGGGCAGGGGCAATCAGCCCCAGCATTTT
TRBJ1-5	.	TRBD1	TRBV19	CASSIWTGLGQPQHF	TGTGCCAGTAGTATTTGGACAGGGTTGGGTCAGCCCCAGCATTTT
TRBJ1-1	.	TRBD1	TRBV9	CASSGTGGITEAFF	TGTGCCAGCAGCGGTACAGGGGGTATCACTGAAGCTTTCTTT
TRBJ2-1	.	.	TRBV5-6	CASSLVSLRDPEYNEQFF	TGTGCCAGCAGCTTGGTGAGCTTGCGGGACCCTGAATACAATGAGCAGTTCTTC
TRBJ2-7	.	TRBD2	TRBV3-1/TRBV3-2	CASSQEGFLAGGSGEQYF	TGTGCCAGCAGCCAAGAGGGATTTCTAGCGGGAGGTTCGGGCGAGCAGTACTTC